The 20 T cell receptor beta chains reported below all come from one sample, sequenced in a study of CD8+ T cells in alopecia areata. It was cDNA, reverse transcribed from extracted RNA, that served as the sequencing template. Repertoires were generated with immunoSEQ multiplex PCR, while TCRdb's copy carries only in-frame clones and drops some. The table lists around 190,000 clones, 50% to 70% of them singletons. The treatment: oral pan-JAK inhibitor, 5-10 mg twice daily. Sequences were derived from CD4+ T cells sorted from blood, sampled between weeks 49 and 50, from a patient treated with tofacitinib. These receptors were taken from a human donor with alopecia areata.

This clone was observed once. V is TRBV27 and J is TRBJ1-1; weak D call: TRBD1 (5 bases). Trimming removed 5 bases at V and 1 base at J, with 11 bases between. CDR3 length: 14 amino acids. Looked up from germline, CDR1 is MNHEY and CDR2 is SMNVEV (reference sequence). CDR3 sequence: CASSPRQWNTEAFF. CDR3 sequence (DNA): TGTGCCAGCAGTCCCCGACAGTGGAACACTGAAGCTTTCTTT.

As DNA, the CDR3 is TGCGCCAGCAGCCCTGACAGGGCAGATCAGCCCCAGCATTTT. This translates into CASSPDRADQPQHF. The chain couples TRBV5-1 to TRBJ1-5, with 7 positions matching TRBD1. Per the germline V gene, CDR1 is SGHRS and CDR2 is YFSETQ. This CDR3 region has 14 residues. With V trimmed by 4 bases and J by 5 bases, 6 bases remained unmatched.

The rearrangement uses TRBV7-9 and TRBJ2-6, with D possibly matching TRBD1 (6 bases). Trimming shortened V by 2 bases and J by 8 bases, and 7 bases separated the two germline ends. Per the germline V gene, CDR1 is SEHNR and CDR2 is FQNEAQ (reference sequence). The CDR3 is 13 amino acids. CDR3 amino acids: CASSLRDTNVLTF. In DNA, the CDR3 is TGTGCCAGCAGCTTAAGGGACACCAACGTCCTGACTTTC. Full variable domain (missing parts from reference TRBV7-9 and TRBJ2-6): DTGVSQNPRHKITKRGQNVTFRCDPISEHNRLYWYRQTLGQGPEFLTYFQNEAQLEKSRLLSDRFSAERPKGSFSTLEIQRTEQGDSAMYLCASSLRDTNVLTFGAGSRLTVL.

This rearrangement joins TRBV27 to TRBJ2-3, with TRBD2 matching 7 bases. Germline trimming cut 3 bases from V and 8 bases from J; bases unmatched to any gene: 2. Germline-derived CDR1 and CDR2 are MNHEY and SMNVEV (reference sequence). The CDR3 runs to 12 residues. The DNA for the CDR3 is TGTGCCAGCAGTTTTTGGGGGGGTACGCAGTATTTT. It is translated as CASSFWGGTQYF.

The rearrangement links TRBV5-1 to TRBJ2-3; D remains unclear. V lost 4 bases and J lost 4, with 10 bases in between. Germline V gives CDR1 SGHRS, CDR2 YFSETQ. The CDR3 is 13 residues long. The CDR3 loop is CASSVDSSDTQYF. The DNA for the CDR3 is TGCGCCAGCAGCGTCGACTCGTCAGATACGCAGTATTTT.

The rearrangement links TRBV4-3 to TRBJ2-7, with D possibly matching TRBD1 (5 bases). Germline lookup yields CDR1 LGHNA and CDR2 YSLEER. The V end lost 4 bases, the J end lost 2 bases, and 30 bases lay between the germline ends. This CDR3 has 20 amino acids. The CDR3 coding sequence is TGCGCCAGCAGCCGCCAAAGGATGGCGGCCACCCAGACAGTTGCCTACGAGCAGTACTTC. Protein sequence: CASSRQRMAATQTVAYEQYF.

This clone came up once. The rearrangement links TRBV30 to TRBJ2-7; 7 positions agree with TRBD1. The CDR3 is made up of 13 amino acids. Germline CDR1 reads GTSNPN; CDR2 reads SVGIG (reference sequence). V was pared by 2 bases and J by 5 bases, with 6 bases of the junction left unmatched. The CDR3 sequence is CAWSWQGVNEQYF. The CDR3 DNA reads TGTGCCTGGAGTTGGCAGGGGGTCAACGAGCAGTACTTC.

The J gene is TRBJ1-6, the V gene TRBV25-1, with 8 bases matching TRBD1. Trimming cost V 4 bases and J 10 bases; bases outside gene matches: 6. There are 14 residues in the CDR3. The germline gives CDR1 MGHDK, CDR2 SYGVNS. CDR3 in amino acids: CASSVTGDSSPLHF. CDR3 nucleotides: TGTGCCAGCAGTGTGACAGGGGATTCCTCACCCCTCCACTTT. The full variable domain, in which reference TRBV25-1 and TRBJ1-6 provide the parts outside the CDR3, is EADIYQTPRYLVIGTGKKITLECSQTMGHDKMYWYQQDPGMELHLIHYSYGVNSTEKGDLSSESTVSRIRTEHFPLTLESARPSHTSQYLCASSVTGDSSPLHFGNGTRLTVT.

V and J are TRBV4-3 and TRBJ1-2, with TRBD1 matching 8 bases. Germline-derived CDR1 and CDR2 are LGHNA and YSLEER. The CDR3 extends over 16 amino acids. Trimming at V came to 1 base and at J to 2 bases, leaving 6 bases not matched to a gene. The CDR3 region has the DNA TGCGCCAGCAGCCAAGTGAAAGGACAGGGAAACTATGGCTACACCTTC. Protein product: CASSQVKGQGNYGYTF.

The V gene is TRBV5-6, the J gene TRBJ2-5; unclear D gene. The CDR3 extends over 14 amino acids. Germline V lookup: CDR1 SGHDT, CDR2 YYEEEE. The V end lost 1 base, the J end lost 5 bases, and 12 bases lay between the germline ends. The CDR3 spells CASSLSGIRETQYF. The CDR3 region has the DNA TGTGCCAGCAGCTTGAGTGGGATACGGGAGACCCAGTACTTC.

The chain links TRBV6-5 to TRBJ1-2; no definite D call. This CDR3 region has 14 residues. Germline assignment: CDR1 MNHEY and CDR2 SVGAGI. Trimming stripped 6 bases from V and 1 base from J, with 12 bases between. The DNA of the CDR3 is TGTGCCAGCAGCGATCCAGGATTTAACTATGGCTACACCTTC. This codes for CASSDPGFNYGYTF.

The DNA of the CDR3 is TGTGCCAGCTCAGCGGTAGCAGGGGGCATCTACGAGCAGTACTTC. As protein: CASSAVAGGIYEQYF. The chain couples TRBV28 to TRBJ2-7; TRBD1 aligns across 8 bases. The junction had 12 bases not matched to a gene; V was cut back by 8 bases and J by 3 bases. Germline V lookup: CDR1 MDHEN, CDR2 SYDVKM. This CDR3 region has 15 residues.

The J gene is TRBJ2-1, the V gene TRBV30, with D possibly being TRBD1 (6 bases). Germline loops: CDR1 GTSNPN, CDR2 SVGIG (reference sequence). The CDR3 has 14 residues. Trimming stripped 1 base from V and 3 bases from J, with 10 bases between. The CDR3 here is CAWSGGPDYNEQFF. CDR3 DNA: TGTGCCTGGAGTGGGGGGCCGGACTACAATGAGCAGTTCTTC.

Here the CDR3 reads CAWSGGAGELFF. The CDR3 DNA sequence: TGTGCCTGGAGCGGTGGGGCCGGGGAGCTGTTTTTT. The V gene is TRBV30, the J gene TRBJ2-2, with D uncertain. This CDR3 is 12 amino acids long. Per germline, CDR1 GTSNPN and CDR2 SVGIG (reference sequence). Trimming took off 3 bases at V and 6 bases at J, with 8 bases between the two ends. The full variable domain, with the rest looked up from reference TRBV30 and TRBJ2-2, is SQTIHQWPATLVQPVGSPLSLECTVEGTSNPNLYWYRQAAGRGLQLLFYSVGIGQISSEVPQNLSASRPQDRQFILSSKKLLLSDSGFYLCAWSGGAGELFFGEGSRLTVL.

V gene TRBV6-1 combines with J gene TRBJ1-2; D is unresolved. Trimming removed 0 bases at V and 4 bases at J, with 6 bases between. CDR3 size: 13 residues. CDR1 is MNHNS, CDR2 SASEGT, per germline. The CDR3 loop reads CASSEASSYGYTF. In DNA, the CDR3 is TGTGCCAGCAGTGAAGCGTCCAGCTATGGCTACACCTTC.

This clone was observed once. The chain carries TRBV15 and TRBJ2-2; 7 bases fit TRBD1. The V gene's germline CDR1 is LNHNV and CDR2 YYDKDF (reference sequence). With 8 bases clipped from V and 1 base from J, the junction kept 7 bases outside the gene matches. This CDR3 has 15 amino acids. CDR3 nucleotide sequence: TGTGCCACCGCAGGGGACAGAGGGAACACCGGGGAGCTGTTTTTT. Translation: CATAGDRGNTGELFF.

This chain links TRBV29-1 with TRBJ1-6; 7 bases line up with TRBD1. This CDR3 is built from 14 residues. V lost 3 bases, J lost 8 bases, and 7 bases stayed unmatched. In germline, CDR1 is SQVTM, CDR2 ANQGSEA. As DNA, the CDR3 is TGCAGCGTTGAGGCCCCCAGGGGGTATTCACCCCTCCACTTT. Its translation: CSVEAPRGYSPLHF.

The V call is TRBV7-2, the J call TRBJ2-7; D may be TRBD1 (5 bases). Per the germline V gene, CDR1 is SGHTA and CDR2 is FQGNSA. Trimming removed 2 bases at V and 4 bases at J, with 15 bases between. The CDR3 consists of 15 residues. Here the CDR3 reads CASSLIQGPSYEQYF. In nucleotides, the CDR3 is TGTGCCAGCAGCTTAATCCAGGGCCCCTCATACGAGCAGTACTTC.

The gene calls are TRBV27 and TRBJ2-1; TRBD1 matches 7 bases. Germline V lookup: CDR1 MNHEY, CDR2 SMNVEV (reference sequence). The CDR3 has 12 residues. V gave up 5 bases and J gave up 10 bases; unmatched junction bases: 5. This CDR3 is CASSPTGTEQFF. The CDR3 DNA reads TGTGCCAGCAGTCCGACAGGGACCGAGCAGTTCTTC.

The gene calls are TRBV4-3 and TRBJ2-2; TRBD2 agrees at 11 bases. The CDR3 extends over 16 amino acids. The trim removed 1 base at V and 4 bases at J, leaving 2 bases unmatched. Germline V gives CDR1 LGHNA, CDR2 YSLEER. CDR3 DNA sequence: TGCGCCAGCAGCCAAGTTAGCGGGGGGGCCACCGGGGAGCTGTTTTTT. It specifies CASSQVSGGATGELFF.